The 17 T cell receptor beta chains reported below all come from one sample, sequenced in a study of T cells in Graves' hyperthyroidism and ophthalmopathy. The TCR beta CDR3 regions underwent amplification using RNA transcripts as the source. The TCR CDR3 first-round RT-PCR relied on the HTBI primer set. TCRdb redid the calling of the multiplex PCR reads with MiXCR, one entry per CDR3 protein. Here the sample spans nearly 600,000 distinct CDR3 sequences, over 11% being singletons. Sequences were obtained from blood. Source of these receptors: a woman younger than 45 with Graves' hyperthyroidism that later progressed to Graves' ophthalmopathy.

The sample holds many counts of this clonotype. The CDR3 DNA reads TGTGCCAGCCAAAGCGGGAGTCTATACAATGAGCAGTTCTTC. Its translation: CASQSGSLYNEQFF. The chain is built from TRBV6-1 and TRBJ2-1, with 8 nucleotides matching TRBD2. The CDR3 is 14 amino acids. CDR1 MNHNS and CDR2 SASEGT come from the germline V gene. With V trimmed by 8 bases and J by 4 bases, 7 bases remained unmatched.

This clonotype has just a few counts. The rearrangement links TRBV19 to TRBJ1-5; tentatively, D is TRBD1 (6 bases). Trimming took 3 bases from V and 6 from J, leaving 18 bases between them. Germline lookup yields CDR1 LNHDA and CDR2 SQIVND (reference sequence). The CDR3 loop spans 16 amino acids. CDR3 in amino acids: CASSMGAGPIGQPQHF. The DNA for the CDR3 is TGTGCCAGTAGTATGGGGGCAGGGCCGATAGGTCAGCCCCAGCATTTT. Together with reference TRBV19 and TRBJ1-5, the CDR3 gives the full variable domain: DGGITQSPKYLFRKEGQNVTLSCEQNLNHDAMYWYRQDPGQGLRLIYYSQIVNDFQKGDIAEGYSVSREKKESFPLTVTSAQKNPTAFYLCASSMGAGPIGQPQHFGDGTRLSIL.

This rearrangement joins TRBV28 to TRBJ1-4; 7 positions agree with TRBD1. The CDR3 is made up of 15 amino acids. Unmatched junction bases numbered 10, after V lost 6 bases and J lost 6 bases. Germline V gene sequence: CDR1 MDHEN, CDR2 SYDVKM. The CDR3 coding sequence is TGTGCCAGCAGCGCCCCCGGGACAGCCCATGAAAAACTGTTTTTT. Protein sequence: CASSAPGTAHEKLFF.

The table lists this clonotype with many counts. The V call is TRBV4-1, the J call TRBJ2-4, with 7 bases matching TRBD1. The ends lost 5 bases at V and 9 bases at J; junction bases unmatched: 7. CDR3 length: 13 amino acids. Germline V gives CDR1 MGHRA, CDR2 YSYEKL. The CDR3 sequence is CASSVEAGGIQYF. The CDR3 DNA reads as TGCGCCAGCAGCGTCGAGGCAGGGGGCATTCAGTACTTC.

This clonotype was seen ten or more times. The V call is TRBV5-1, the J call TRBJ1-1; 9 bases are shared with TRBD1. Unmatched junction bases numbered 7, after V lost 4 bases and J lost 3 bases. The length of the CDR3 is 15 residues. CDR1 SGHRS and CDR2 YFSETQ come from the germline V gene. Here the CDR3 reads CASSKHRGRDTEAFF. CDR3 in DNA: TGCGCCAGCAGCAAGCACAGGGGGCGGGACACTGAAGCTTTCTTT.

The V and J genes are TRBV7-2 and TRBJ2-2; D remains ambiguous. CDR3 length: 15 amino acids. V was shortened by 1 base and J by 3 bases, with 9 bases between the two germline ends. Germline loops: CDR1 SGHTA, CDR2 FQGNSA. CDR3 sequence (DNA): TGTGCCAGCAGCTTAGTCGACACCTACACCGGGGAGCTGTTTTTT. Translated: CASSLVDTYTGELFF.

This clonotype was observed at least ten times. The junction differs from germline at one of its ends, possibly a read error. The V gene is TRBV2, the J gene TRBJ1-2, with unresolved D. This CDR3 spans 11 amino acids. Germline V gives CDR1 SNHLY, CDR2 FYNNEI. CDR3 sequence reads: CASSEEYGYTF. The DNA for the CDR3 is TGTGCCAGCAGCGAAGAGTATGGCTACACCTTC. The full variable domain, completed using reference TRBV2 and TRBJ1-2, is EPEVTQTPSHQVTQMGQEVILRCVPISNHLYFYWYRQILGQKVEFLVSFYNNEISEKSEIFDDQFSVERPDGSNFTLKIRSTKLEDSAMYFCASSEEYGYTFGSGTRLTVV.

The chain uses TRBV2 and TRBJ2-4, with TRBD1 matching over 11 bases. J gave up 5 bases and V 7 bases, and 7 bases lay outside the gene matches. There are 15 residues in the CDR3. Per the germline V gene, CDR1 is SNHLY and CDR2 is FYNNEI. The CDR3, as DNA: TGTGCCAGCACCCACCCGGGACAGGGGGAAAACATTCAGTACTTC. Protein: CASTHPGQGENIQYF.

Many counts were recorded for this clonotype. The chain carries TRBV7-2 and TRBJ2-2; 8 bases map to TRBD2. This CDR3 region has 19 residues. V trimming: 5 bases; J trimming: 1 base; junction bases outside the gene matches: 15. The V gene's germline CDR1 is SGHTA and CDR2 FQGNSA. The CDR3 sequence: CASSLLGREALENTGELFF. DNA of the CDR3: TGTGCCAGCAGCCTCCTGGGGCGGGAGGCCCTGGAGAACACCGGGGAGCTGTTTTTT.

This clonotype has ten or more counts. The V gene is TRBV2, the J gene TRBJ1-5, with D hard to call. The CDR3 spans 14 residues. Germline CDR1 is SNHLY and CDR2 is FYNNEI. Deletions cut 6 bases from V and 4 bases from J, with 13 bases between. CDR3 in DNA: TGTGCCAGCAGACGCCAGGAGATAAATCAGCCCCAGCATTTT. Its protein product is CASRRQEINQPQHF.

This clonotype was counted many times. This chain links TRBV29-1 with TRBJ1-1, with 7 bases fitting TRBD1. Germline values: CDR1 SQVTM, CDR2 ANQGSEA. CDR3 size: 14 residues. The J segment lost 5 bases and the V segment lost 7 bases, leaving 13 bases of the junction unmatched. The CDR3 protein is CSAPPAGGRTEAFF. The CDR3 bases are TGCAGCGCCCCCCCTGCAGGGGGAAGGACTGAAGCTTTCTTT.

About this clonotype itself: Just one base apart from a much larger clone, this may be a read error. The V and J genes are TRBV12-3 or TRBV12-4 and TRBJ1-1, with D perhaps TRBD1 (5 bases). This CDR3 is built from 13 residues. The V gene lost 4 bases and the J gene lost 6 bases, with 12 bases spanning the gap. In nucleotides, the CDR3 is TGTGCCAGCAGTTCGGAGGAAGGGGCTGAAGCTTTCTTT. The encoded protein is CASSSEEGAEAFF.

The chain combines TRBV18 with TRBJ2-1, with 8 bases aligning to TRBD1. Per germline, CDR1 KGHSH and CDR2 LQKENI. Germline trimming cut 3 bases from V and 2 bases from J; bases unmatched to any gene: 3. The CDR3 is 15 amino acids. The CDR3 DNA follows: TGTGCCAGCTCACCGCCCAGGGGGCCCTACAATGAGCAGTTCTTC. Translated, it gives CASSPPRGPYNEQFF.

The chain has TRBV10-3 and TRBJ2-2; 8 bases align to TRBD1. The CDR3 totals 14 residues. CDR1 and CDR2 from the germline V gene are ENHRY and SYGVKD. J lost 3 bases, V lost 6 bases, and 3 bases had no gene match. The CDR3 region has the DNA TGTGCCATCAGACCGACAGGGGACACCGGGGAGCTGTTTTTT. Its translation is CAIRPTGDTGELFF.

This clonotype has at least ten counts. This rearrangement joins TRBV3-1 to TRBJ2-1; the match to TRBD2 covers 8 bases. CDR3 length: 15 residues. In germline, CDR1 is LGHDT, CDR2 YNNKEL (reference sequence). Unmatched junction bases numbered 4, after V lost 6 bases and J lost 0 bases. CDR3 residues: CASSQSGSSYNEQFF. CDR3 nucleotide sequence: TGTGCCAGCAGTCAAAGCGGGAGCTCCTACAATGAGCAGTTCTTC.

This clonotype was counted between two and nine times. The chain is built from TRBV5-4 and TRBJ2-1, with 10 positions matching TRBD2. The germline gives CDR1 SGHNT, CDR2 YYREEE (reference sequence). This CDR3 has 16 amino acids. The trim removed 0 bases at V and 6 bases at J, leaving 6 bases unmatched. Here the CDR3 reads CASSLAPSGSGNEQFF. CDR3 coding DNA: TGTGCCAGCAGCTTGGCCCCTAGCGGGAGTGGCAATGAGCAGTTCTTC.

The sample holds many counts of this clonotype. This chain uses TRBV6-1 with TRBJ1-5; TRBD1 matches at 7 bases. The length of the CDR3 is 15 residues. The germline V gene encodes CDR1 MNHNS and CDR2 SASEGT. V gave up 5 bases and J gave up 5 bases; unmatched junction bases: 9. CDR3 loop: CASSYGHRGDQPQHF. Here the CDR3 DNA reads TGTGCCAGCAGTTACGGCCACAGGGGCGATCAGCCCCAGCATTTT.